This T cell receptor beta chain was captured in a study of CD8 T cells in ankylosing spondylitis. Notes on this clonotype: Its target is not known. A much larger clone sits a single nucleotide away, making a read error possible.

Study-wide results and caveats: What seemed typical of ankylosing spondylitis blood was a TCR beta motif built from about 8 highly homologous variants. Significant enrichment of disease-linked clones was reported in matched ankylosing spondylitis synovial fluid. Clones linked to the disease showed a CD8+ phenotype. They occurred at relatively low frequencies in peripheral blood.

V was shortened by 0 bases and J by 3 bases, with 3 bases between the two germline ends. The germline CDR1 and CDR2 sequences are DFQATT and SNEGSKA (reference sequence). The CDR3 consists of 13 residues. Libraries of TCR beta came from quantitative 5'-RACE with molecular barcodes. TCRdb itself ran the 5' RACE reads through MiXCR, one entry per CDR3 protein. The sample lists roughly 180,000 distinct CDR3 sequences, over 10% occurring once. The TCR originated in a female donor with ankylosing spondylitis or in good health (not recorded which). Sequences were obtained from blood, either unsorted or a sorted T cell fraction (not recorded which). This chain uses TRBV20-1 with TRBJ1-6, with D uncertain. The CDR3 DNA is TGCAGTGCTAGAGACTTCTATAATTCACCCCTCCACTTT. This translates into CSARDFYNSPLHF.